The 2 T cell receptor beta chains in this list originate from one sample, sequenced in a study of T cell responses to AZD1222 COVID-19 vaccine (dated by TCRdb to the early 2020s). The library was built by means of the immunoSEQ multiplex PCR assay. Imported from immuneACCESS, the table was reduced by TCRdb to in-frame sequences with V and J called. These copies leave out some clones; in studies compared against another copy, an unresolved V gene accounts for under half, and the cause of the remainder is not known. Present in this sample are roughly 140,000 clones, approximately 90% of which were seen just once. The ten biggest clones cover roughly 3.1% of the sample. The sample's time point label, in plain terms: baseline before first vaccination. The sequencing here drew on peripheral blood, taken on day 0 of AZD1222 vaccination. These receptors were taken from an adult in good health.

The V gene is TRBV18, the J gene TRBJ1-1; TRBD1 might be the D (5 bases). The CDR3 is 15 residues long. Germline CDR1 reads KGHSH; CDR2 reads LQKENI. V gave up 0 bases and J gave up 1 base, with 9 bases separating them. The CDR3 region has the DNA TGTGCCAGCTCACCACCGGGACGAAAGAACACTGAAGCTTTCTTT. This translates into CASSPPGRKNTEAFF.

V usage is TRBV19 and J usage is TRBJ2-5; the match to TRBD2 covers 10 bases. The CDR3 sequence is 13 residues long. Germline values: CDR1 LNHDA, CDR2 SQIVND (reference sequence). The junction had 3 bases not matched to a gene; V was cut back by 9 bases and J by 2 bases. The CDR3 region is CASRAGGQETQYF. The CDR3 DNA reads as TGTGCCAGCAGAGCGGGGGGGCAAGAGACCCAGTACTTC.